These T cell receptor beta chains were read from a single sample in a study of tumor T cells in aggressive B-cell lymphoma. TCRdb's copy holds only in-frame clones and misses some; the assay was immunoSEQ multiplex PCR. In the table there are about 7,900 clones, about 83% of which are singletons. Sequencing input: tumor tissue. The receptors were gathered from an adult with diffuse large B cell lymphoma. CDR3s include the opening cysteine and the closing phenylalanine or tryptophan. D genes are given only for firm matches. The listing skips clone size in some rows; elsewhere it reads once, few, many or a size class.

v_gene,d_gene,abundance,j_gene,CDR3nt,CDR3aa
TRBV10-3,TRBD2,few,TRBJ2-1,TGTGCCATCAGTGATAAATTCGGACTAGCGGGAATTGAGCAGTTCTTC,CAISDKFGLAGIEQFF
TRBV7-7,NA,NA,TRBJ2-3,TGTGCCAGCAGCCACCGGGAGCGCACAGATACGCAGTATTTT,CASSHRERTDTQYF
TRBV11-1,NA,NA,TRBJ2-5,TGTGCCAGCAGCTTAGGGTTGGACACCCTCCAAGAGACCCAGTACTTC,CASSLGLDTLQETQYF
TRBV6-6,TRBD1,NA,TRBJ1-1,TGTGCCAGCAGTAAGACAGGGATGAACACTGAAGCTTTCTTT,CASSKTGMNTEAFF
TRBV6-5,TRBD1,NA,TRBJ2-1,TGTGCCAGCAGAGCCGGACAGGGGATGGTGAATGAGCAGCTCTTC,CASRAGQGMVNEQLF
TRBV30,NA,once,TRBJ1-6,TGTGCCTGGAGCCGAGGGCAGGATAATTCACCCCTCCACTTT,CAWSRGQDNSPLHF
TRBV6-1,TRBD2,few,TRBJ2-7,TGTGCCAGCAGTGAAGGGACTAGCGGGAGTTATTACGAGCAGTACTTC,CASSEGTSGSYYEQYF
TRBV11-3,TRBD1,NA,TRBJ2-7,TGTGCCAGCAGCCGGGGAGTTGGGACAGGAGCCTCTGAGCAGTACTTC,CASSRGVGTGASEQYF
TRBV11-3,NA,NA,TRBJ1-4,TGTGCCAGCAGCTCCCCCGCAGCCGGAGGTGAAAAACTGTTTTTT,CASSSPAAGGEKLFF
TRBV5-8,TRBD2,NA,TRBJ2-1,TGTGCCAGCAGCTGGGGACTAGCGGGTTACAATGAGCAGTTCTTC,CASSWGLAGYNEQFF
TRBV5-1,TRBD1,NA,TRBJ2-1,TGCGCCAGCAGCTTGGAGGACAGGTGGTTTAGGGATGAGCAGTTCTTC,CASSLEDRWFRDEQFF
TRBV9,NA,NA,TRBJ2-1,TGTGCCAGCAGCGTTCGGCCAGGGTCGACGATCTCCTACAATGAGCAGTTCTTC,CASSVRPGSTISYNEQFF
TRBV19,NA,once,TRBJ1-2,TGTGCCAGTAGTAAGGGCACAGGGAATTATGGCTACACCTTC,CASSKGTGNYGYTF
TRBV5-1,TRBD1,NA,TRBJ2-7,TGCGCCAGCAGCTCGACAGGGGACAACGGCGGCTACGAGCAGTACTTC,CASSSTGDNGGYEQYF
TRBV28,NA,NA,TRBJ1-5,TGTGCCAGCAGTTTAGGCATTCAGCCCCAGCATTTT,CASSLGIQPQHF